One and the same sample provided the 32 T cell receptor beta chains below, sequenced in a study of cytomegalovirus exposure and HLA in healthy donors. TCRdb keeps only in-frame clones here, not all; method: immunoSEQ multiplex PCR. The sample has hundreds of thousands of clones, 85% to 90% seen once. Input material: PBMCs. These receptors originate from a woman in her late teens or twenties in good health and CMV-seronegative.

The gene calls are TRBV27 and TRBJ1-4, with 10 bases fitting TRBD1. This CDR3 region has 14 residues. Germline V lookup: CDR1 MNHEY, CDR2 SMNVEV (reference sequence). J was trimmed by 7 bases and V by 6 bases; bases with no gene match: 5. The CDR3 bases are TGTGCCAGCAGCCTCGGGACAGGGGTTGAAAAACTGTTTTTT. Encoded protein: CASSLGTGVEKLFF. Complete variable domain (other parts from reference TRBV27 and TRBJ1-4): EAQVTQNPRYLITVTGKKLTVTCSQNMNHEYMSWYRQDPGLGLRQIYYSMNVEVTDKGDVPEGYKVSRKEKRNFPLILESPSPNQTSLYFCASSLGTGVEKLFFGSGTQLSVL.

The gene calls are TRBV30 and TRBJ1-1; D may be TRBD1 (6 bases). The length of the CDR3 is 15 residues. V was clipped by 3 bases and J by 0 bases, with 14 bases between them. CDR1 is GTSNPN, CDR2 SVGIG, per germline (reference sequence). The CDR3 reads CAWSKAGVMNTEAFF. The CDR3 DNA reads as TGTGCCTGGAGCAAGGCAGGGGTTATGAACACTGAAGCTTTCTTT.

The CDR3 spells CASSLVMTSATDTQYF. The CDR3, as DNA: TGCGCCAGCAGCTTGGTCATGACTAGCGCCACAGATACGCAGTATTTT. The V and J genes are TRBV5-1 and TRBJ2-3; the match to TRBD2 covers 8 bases. CDR3 length: 16 residues. V lost 0 bases to trimming and J lost 2 bases; unmatched junction nucleotides: 5. From germline, CDR1 is SGHRS and CDR2 YFSETQ. The full variable domain, completed using reference TRBV5-1 and TRBJ2-3, is KAGVTQTPRYLIKTRGQQVTLSCSPISGHRSVSWYQQTPGQGLQFLFEYFSETQRNKGNFPGRFSGRQFSNSRSEMNVSTLELGDSALYLCASSLVMTSATDTQYFGPGTRLTVL.

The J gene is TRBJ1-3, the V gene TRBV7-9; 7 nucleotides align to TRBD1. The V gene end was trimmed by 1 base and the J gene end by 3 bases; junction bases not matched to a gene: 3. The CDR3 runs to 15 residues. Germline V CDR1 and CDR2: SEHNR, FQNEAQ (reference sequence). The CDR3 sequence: CASSLEGTVGNTIYF. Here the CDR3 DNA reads TGTGCCAGCAGCTTAGAGGGGACAGTTGGAAACACCATATATTTT.

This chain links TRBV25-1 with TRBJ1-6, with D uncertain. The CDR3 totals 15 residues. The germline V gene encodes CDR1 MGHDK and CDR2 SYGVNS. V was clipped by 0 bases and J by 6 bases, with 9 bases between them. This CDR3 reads CASSEYEAFNSPLHF. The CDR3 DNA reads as TGTGCCAGCAGTGAATACGAGGCCTTTAATTCACCCCTCCACTTT.

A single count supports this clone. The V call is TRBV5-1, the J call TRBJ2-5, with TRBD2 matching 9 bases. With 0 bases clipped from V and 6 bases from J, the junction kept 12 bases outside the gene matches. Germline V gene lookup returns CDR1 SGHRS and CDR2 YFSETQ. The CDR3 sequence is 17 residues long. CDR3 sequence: CASSLVGGRAVLKTQYF. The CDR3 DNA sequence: TGCGCCAGCAGCTTGGTAGGCGGGAGGGCCGTTTTAAAGACCCAGTACTTC.

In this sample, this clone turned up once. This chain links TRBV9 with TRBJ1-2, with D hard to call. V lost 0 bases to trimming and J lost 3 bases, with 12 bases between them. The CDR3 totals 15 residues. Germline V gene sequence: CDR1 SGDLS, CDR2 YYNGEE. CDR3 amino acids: CASSVAGAAYYGYTF. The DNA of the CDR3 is TGTGCCAGCAGCGTAGCGGGAGCAGCTTACTATGGCTACACCTTC.

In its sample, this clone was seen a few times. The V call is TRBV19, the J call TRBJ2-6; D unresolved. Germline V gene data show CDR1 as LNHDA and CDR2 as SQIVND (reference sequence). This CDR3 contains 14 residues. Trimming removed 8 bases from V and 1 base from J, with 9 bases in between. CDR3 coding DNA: TGTGCCAGTCGCTCCGCGTCTGGGGCCAACGTCCTGACTTTC. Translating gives CASRSASGANVLTF.

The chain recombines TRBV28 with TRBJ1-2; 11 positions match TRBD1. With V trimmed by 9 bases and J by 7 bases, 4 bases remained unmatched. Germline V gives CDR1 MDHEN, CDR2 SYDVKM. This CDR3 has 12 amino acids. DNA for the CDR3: TGTGCCAGTGGGACAGGGGGATTTGGCTACACCTTC. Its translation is CASGTGGFGYTF.

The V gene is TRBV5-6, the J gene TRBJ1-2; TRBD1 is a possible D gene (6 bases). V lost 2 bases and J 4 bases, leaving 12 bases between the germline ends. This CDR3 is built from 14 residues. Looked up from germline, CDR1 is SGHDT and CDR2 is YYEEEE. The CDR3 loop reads CASSFYRDPYGYTF. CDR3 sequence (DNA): TGTGCCAGCAGCTTTTACAGGGACCCCTATGGCTACACCTTC.

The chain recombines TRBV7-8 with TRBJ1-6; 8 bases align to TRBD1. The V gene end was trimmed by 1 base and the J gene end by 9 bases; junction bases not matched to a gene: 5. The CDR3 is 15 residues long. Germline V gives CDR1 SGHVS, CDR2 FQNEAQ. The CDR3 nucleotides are TGTGCCAGCAGCTTAGATCGGGACAGGTCTTCACCCCTCCACTTT. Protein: CASSLDRDRSSPLHF. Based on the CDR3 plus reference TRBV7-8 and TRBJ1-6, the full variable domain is GAGVSQSPRYKVAKRGQDVALRCDPISGHVSLFWYQQALGQGPEFLTYFQNEAQLDKSGLPSDRFFAERPEGSVSTLKIQRTQQEDSAVYLCASSLDRDRSSPLHFGNGTRLTVT.

The CDR3 is CASSQAGQGMNTEAFF. In DNA form, the CDR3 reads TGCGCCAGCAGCCAAGCCGGACAGGGTATGAACACTGAAGCTTTCTTT. The gene calls are TRBV4-1 and TRBJ1-1; 8 bases agree with TRBD1. Germline loops: CDR1 MGHRA, CDR2 YSYEKL. The CDR3 contains 16 residues. After removal of 1 base from V and 0 bases from J, the junction contained 4 bases not matched to a gene.

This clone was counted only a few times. The CDR3 reads CASSAISGYRNEQFF. The CDR3 DNA follows: TGTGCCAGCAGCGCGATTAGCGGGTACAGGAATGAGCAGTTCTTC. V and J are TRBV7-6 and TRBJ2-1, with TRBD2 matching 7 bases. Per germline, CDR1 SGHVS and CDR2 FNYEAQ. The CDR3 contains 15 residues. The ends lost 5 bases at V and 7 bases at J; junction bases unmatched: 11.

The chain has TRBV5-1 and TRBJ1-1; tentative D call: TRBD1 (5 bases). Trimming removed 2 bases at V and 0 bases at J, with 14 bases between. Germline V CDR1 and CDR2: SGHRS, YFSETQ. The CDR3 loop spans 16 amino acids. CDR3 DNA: TGCGCCAGCAGCTTCGACAGCAACGTAATGAACACTGAAGCTTTCTTT. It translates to CASSFDSNVMNTEAFF.

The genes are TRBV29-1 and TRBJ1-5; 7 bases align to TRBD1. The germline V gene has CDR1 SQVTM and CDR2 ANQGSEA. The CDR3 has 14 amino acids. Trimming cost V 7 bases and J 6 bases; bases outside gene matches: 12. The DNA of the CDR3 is TGCAGCGCCCGCCAGGGGGGTGGTAGTCAGCCCCAGCATTTT. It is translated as CSARQGGGSQPQHF.

The CDR3 DNA reads TGCGCCAGCAGCCACCCCGGGACAGGGAATGAAAAACTGTTTTTT. Encoded protein: CASSHPGTGNEKLFF. The rearrangement uses TRBV5-1 and TRBJ1-4; 9 bases match TRBD1. The V gene's germline CDR1 is SGHRS and CDR2 YFSETQ. CDR3 length equals 15 residues. The junction had 6 bases not matched to a gene; V was cut back by 4 bases and J by 5 bases.

Written as DNA, the CDR3 is TGTGCCAGCAGCCCGGGACAGGAAGGTCAGCCCCAGCATTTT. Translated, it gives CASSPGQEGQPQHF. The gene calls are TRBV5-4 and TRBJ1-5; 8 positions agree with TRBD1. CDR1 and CDR2 from the germline V gene are SGHNT and YYREEE (reference sequence). The CDR3 runs to 14 residues. The V and J ends lost 4 bases and 6 bases, in that order; junction bases with no gene match: 6.

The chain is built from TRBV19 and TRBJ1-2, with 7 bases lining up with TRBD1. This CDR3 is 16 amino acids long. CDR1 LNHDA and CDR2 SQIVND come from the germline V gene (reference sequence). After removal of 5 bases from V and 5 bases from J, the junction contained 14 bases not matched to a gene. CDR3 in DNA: TGTGCCAGTAGTGGGGGGAGAGACAGGGTCTGGTATGGCTACACCTTC. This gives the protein CASSGGRDRVWYGYTF.

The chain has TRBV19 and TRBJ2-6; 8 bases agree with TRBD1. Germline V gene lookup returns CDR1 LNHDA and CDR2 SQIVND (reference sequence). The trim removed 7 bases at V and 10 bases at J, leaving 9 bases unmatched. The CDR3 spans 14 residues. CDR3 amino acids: CASNQGALTNVLTF. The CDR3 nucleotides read TGTGCCAGTAATCAGGGGGCCCTAACAAACGTCCTGACTTTC.

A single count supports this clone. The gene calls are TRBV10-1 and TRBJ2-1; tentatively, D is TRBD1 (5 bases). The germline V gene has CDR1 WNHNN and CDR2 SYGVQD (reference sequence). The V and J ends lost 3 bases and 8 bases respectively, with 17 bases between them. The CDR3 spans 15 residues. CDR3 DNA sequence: TGCGCCAGCAGTGATCCCCAAGGAGTCAGGGATGAGCAGTTCTTC. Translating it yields CASSDPQGVRDEQFF.

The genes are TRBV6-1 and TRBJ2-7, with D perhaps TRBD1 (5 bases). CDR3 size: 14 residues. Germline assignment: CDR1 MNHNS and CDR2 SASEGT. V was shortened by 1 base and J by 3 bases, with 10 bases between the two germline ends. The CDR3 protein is CASSEVLRVYEQYF. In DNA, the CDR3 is TGTGCCAGCAGTGAAGTTCTCAGGGTCTACGAGCAGTACTTC.

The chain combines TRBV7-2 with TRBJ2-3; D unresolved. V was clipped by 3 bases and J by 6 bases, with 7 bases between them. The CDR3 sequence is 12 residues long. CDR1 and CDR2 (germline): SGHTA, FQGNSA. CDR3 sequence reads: CASSLSRDTQYF. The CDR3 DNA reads TGTGCCAGCAGCTTGTCTAGGGATACGCAGTATTTT.

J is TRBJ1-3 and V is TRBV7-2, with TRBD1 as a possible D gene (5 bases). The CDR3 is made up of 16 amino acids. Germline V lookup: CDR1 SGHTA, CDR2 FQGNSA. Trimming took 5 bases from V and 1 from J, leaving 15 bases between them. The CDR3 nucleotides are TGTGCCAGCAGCCCCCAATGGGGGGGGTCTGGAAACACCATATATTTT. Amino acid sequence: CASSPQWGGSGNTIYF.

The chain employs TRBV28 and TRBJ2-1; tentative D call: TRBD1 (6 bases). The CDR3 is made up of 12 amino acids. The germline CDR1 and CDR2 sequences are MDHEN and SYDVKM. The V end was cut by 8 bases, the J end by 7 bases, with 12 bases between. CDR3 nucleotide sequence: TGTGCCAGCGAGATCCAGGGGAATGAGCAGTTCTTC. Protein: CASEIQGNEQFF.

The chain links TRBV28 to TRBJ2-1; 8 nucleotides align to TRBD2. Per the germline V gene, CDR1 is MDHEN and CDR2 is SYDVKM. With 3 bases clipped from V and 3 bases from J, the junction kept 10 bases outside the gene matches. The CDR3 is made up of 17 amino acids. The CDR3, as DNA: TGTGCCAGCAGTTTGATTTCGCGGGAGGCCCTCTACAATGAGCAGTTCTTC. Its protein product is CASSLISREALYNEQFF.

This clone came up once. The CDR3 sequence: CATREDRGHGQPQHF. Here the CDR3 DNA reads TGTGCCACCCGAGAGGACAGGGGTCATGGTCAGCCCCAGCATTTT. The chain combines TRBV15 with TRBJ1-5; 9 nucleotides agree with TRBD1. This CDR3 region has 15 residues. Germline-derived CDR1 and CDR2 are LNHNV and YYDKDF (reference sequence). Trimming cost V 8 bases and J 6 bases; bases outside gene matches: 11.

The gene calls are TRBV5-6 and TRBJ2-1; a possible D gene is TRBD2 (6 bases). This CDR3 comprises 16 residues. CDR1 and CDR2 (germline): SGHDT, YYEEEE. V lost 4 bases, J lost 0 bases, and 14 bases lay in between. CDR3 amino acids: CASSPGTGSSYNEQFF. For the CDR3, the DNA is TGTGCCAGCAGCCCTGGGACTGGGAGCTCCTACAATGAGCAGTTCTTC.

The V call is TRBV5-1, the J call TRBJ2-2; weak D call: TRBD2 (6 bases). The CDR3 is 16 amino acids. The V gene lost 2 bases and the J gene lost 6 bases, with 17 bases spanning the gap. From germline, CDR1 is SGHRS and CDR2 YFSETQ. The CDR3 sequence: CASSFPGARAAGELFF. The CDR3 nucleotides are TGCGCCAGCAGCTTTCCGGGAGCCCGCGCGGCCGGGGAGCTGTTTTTT.

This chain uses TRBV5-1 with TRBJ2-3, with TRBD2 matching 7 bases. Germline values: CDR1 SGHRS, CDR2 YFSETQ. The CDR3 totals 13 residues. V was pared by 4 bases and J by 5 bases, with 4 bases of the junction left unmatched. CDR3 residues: CASSRGSVDTQYF. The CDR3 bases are TGCGCCAGCAGCCGCGGGAGTGTAGATACGCAGTATTTT.

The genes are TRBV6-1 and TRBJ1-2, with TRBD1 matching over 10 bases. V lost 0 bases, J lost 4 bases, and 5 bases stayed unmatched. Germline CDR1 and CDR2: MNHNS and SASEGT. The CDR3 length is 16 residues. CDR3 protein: CASSEATGGRSYGYTF. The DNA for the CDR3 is TGTGCCAGCAGTGAAGCGACAGGGGGCCGTAGCTATGGCTACACCTTC.

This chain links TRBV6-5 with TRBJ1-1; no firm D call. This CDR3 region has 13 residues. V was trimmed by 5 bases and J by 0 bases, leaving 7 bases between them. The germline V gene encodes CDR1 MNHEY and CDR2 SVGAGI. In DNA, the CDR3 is TGTGCCAGCAGTCGAGGGTTGAACACTGAAGCTTTCTTT. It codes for CASSRGLNTEAFF.

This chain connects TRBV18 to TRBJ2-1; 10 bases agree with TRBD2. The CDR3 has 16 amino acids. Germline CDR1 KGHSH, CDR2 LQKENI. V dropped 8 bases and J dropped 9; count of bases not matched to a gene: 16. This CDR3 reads CASTRTSGHGGFEQFF. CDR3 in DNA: TGTGCCAGCACCAGGACTAGCGGACACGGGGGCTTTGAGCAGTTCTTC. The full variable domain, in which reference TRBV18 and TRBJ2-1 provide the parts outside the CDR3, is NAGVMQNPRHLVRRRGQEARLRCSPMKGHSHVYWYRQLPEEGLKFMVYLQKENIIDESGMPKERFSAEFPKEGPSILRIQQVVRGDSAAYFCASTRTSGHGGFEQFFGPGTRLTVL.